Below are 3 T cell receptor beta chains sequenced from a single sample in a study of blood T cell repertoires in COVID-19. Some clones are missing from TCRdb's copy, which holds only in-frame ones; the method was immunoSEQ multiplex PCR. The sample shows some 73,000 clones, around 85% of them seen only once. The sequenced sample consisted of peripheral blood. These receptors originate from a woman older than 75 with active or convalescent COVID-19.

This rearrangement joins TRBV28 to TRBJ2-3, with 8 nucleotides matching TRBD1. Germline V CDR1 and CDR2: MDHEN, SYDVKM. V was clipped by 2 bases and J by 3 bases; unmatched bases: 10. The CDR3 runs to 17 residues. The CDR3 region has the DNA TGTGCCAGCAGTTTACTAACGTTGACAGGGGAGACAGATACGCAGTATTTT. This encodes CASSLLTLTGETDTQYF.

The chain joins TRBV7-7 to TRBJ2-1; 13 bases line up with TRBD2. J lost 7 bases, V lost 5 bases, and 8 bases had no gene match. Germline values: CDR1 SSHAT, CDR2 FNYEAQ (reference sequence). The CDR3 is 16 amino acids. CDR3 nucleotides: TGTGCCAGCAGCCGCATACTAGCGGGGGGGCGTAATGAGCAGTTCTTC. Protein: CASSRILAGGRNEQFF.

This clone has a handful of counts. V and J are TRBV6-1 and TRBJ2-7; 9 nucleotides align to TRBD2. The CDR3 extends over 15 amino acids. The V gene end was trimmed by 2 bases and the J gene end by 1 base; junction bases not matched to a gene: 3. Germline assignment: CDR1 MNHNS and CDR2 SASEGT. CDR3 amino acids: CASSESGGQSYEQYF. The CDR3, as DNA: TGTGCCAGCAGTGAAAGCGGGGGGCAATCCTACGAGCAGTACTTC.